The rows below give T cell receptor beta chains drawn from one sample of a study of CD8 T cells in ankylosing spondylitis. TCRdb used MiXCR to reprocess the 5' RACE reads, holding one entry per CDR3 protein. The table shows roughly 370,000 distinct CDR3 sequences, with around 24% occurring only once. The sample was blood, either unsorted or a sorted T cell fraction (not recorded which). Every receptor here comes from a male donor with ankylosing spondylitis. Both conserved end residues are trimmed from each CDR3. Fields, in order: CDR3 protein, J gene, V gene, clone size. Where a row states a size, it is once, few, many or the class of an expanded clone; other rows omit it.

ASSWGADTQY,TRBJ2-3,TRBV12-3/TRBV12-4,.
ASSHLTRRYYGYT,TRBJ1-2,TRBV14,.
ASSQEVGASSYEQY,TRBJ2-7,TRBV4-3,.
ASQTRLAGGIAGELF,TRBJ2-2,TRBV28,.
SALRDEDNQPQH,TRBJ1-5,TRBV20-1,few
SVEEQGSYT,TRBJ1-2,TRBV29-1,few
ASSEWEFTGELF,TRBJ2-2,TRBV2,.
AISERTTGELF,TRBJ2-2,TRBV10-3,few
ASSQGQDNYGYT,TRBJ1-2,TRBV7-3,.
SARRGRVYEQY,TRBJ2-7,TRBV20-1,few
ASIWGRANTGELF,TRBJ2-2,TRBV12-3/TRBV12-4,.
SVDTGPYEQY,TRBJ2-7,TRBV29-1,few
SVEDPPFNRAF,TRBJ1-1,TRBV29-1,.
SARDDRGGTDTQY,TRBJ2-3,TRBV20-1,few
ASSRAAGSYNEQF,TRBJ2-1,TRBV3-1,few
ASSYSRGWGTDTQY,TRBJ2-3,TRBV6-5,.
ASSFPVSQITDTQY,TRBJ2-3,TRBV11-2,.
ASSSEEGLAKNIQY,TRBJ2-4,TRBV11-3,.
AWSVGVYNEQF,TRBJ2-1,TRBV30,.
SANRRRSTDTQY,TRBJ2-3,TRBV29-1,few
ASSSGQELTEAF,TRBJ1-1,TRBV5-1,.
ATSDFTDTQY,TRBJ2-3,TRBV24-1,few
SARLAGGTGELF,TRBJ2-2,TRBV20-1,few
ASRIRNTEAF,TRBJ1-1,TRBV12-3/TRBV12-4,many
SSGLAGRGEQF,TRBJ2-1,TRBV29-1,many
ASFPGGAPNTEAF,TRBJ1-1,TRBV27,few
SARGGRGSYEQY,TRBJ2-7,TRBV20-1,.
ASSLDQGRAEAF,TRBJ1-1,TRBV12-3/TRBV12-4,.
ASSYLVAGFEQF,TRBJ2-1,TRBV6-2/TRBV6-3,.
ASRSTGTAEQY,TRBJ2-7,TRBV28,.
SARAGTGGYEQF,TRBJ2-1,TRBV20-1,few
ASNPTGESSYEQY,TRBJ2-7,TRBV5-1,.
ASRSGMEETQY,TRBJ2-5,TRBV5-1,.
ASSGRFNEQF,TRBJ2-1,TRBV6-1,.
ASSTNRYLGLF,TRBJ1-4,TRBV12-3/TRBV12-4,.
ASSVGWTGGYEQY,TRBJ2-7,TRBV9,many
ASSPVRTGGDTQY,TRBJ2-3,TRBV5-4,few
SVGGRIYMETQY,TRBJ2-5,TRBV29-1,many
ASSLAGRVSYNEQF,TRBJ2-1,TRBV7-6,.
ASSIPPGRVNTEAF,TRBJ1-1,TRBV19,.
ASSPNGAEQF,TRBJ2-1,TRBV7-3,.
ASVLGGAEGGELF,TRBJ2-2,TRBV12-3/TRBV12-4,many
ASSLVQSSTDTQY,TRBJ2-3,TRBV5-1,.
ASSRTGSNTGELF,TRBJ2-2,TRBV7-6,few
ASSAGTGSTNEKLF,TRBJ1-4,TRBV27,.
ASSESGRPQAF,TRBJ1-1,TRBV10-2,.
ASSSLGQGRFTNTGELF,TRBJ2-2,TRBV11-1,.
SVPQGRAEAF,TRBJ1-1,TRBV29-1,.
ASSFGTKTYEQY,TRBJ2-7,TRBV12-3/TRBV12-4,.
ASSQDVGANVLT,TRBJ2-6,TRBV3-1,.
SAGDSHNSPLH,TRBJ1-6,TRBV20-1,.
ASSYLGVRDTGELF,TRBJ2-2,TRBV5-1,.
ASSQFDAGDEQY,TRBJ2-7,TRBV4-1,.
ASSLTSGTKGYGYT,TRBJ1-2,TRBV5-1,many
ASTLRNTGELF,TRBJ2-2,TRBV6-6,.
ASSSVGQGATGELF,TRBJ2-2,TRBV6-2/TRBV6-3,.